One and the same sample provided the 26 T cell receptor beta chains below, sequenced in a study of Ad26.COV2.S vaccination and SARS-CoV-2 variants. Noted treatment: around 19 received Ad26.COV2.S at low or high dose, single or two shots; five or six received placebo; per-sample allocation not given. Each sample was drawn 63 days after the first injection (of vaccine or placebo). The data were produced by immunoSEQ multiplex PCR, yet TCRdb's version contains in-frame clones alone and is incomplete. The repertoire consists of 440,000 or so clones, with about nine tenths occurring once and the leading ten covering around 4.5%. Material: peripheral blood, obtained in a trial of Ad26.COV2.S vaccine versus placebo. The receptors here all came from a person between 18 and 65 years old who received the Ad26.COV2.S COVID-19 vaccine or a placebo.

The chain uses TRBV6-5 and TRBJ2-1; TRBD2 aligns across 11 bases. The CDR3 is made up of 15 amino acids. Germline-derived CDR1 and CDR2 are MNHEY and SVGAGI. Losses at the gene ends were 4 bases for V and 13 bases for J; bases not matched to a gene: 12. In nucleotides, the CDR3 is TGTGCCAGCAGTTCATCAGGGGCTAGCGGGAGGATTCAGTTCTTC. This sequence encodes CASSSSGASGRIQFF.

The CDR3 coding sequence is TGTGCCAGCTCACCAATATCTTTTACCGGGACAGATGGCTACACCTTC. The encoded protein is CASSPISFTGTDGYTF. The genes are TRBV18 and TRBJ1-2, with 7 bases lining up with TRBD1. The CDR3 contains 16 residues. CDR1 and CDR2 from the germline V gene are KGHSH and LQKENI. With 2 bases clipped from V and 6 bases from J, the junction kept 12 bases outside the gene matches.

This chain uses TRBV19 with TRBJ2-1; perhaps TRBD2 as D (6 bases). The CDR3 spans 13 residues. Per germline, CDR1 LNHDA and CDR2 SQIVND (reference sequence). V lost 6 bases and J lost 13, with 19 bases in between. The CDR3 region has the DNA TGTGCCAGTAGCAAGGGTATTGCGGGGCCCCAGTTCTTC. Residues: CASSKGIAGPQFF.

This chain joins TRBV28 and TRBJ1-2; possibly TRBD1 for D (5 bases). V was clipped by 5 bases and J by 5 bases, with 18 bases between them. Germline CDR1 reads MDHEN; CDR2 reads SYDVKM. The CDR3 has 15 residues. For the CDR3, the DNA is TGTGCCAGCAGTCAAATCCAGGGAGAAGTGTATGGCTACACCTTC. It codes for CASSQIQGEVYGYTF.

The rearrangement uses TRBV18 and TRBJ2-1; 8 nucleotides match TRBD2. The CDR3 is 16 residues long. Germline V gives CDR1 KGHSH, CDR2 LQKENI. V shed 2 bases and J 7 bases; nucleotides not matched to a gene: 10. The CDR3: CASSPGRQRELNEQFF. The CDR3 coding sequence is TGTGCCAGCTCACCAGGGCGCCAGCGGGAGTTAAATGAGCAGTTCTTC.

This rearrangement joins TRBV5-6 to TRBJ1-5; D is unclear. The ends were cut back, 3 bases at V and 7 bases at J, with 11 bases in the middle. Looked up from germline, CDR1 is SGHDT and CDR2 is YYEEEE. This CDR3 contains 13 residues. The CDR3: CASSSGPSQPQHF. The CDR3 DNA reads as TGTGCCAGCAGCTCTGGGCCCAGCCAGCCCCAGCATTTT.

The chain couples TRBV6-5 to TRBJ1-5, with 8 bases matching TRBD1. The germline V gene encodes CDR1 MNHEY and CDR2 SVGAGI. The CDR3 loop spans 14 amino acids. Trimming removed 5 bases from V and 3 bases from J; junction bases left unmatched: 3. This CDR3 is CASSRQGYNQPQHF. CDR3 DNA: TGTGCCAGCAGTAGACAGGGGTACAATCAGCCCCAGCATTTT.

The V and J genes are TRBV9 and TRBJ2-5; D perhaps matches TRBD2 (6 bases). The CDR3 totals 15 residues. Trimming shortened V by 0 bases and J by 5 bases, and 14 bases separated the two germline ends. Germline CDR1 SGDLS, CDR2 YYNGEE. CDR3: CASSVATSFGETQYF. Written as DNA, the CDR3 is TGTGCCAGCAGCGTAGCAACTAGCTTCGGGGAGACCCAGTACTTC.

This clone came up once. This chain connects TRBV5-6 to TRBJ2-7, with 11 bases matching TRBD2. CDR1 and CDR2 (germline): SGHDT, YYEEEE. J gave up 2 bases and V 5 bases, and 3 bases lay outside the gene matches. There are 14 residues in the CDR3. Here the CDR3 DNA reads TGTGCCAGCAGTTTTAGCGGGAGGGCCTACGAGCAGTACTTC. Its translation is CASSFSGRAYEQYF.

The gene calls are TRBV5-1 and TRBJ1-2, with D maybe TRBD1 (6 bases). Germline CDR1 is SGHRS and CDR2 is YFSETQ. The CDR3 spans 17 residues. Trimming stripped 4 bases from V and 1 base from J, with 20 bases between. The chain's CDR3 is CASSGAPAGANNYGYTF. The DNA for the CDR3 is TGCGCCAGCAGCGGGGCTCCTGCAGGGGCGAATAACTATGGCTACACCTTC. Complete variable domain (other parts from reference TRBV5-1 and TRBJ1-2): KAGVTQTPRYLIKTRGQQVTLSCSPISGHRSVSWYQQTPGQGLQFLFEYFSETQRNKGNFPGRFSGRQFSNSRSEMNVSTLELGDSALYLCASSGAPAGANNYGYTFGSGTRLTVV.

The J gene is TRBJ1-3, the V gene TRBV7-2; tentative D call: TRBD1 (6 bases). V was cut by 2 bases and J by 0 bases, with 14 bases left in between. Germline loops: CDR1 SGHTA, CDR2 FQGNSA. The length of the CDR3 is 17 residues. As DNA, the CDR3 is TGTGCCAGCAGCTTATCCGGGACATCTGACTCTGGAAACACCATATATTTT. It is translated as CASSLSGTSDSGNTIYF.

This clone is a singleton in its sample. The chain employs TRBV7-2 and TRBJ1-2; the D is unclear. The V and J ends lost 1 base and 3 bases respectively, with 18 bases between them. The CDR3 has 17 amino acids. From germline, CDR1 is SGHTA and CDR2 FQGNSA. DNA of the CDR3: TGTGCCAGCAGCTTAGGTATTTCTGGTGCGGTGGACTATGGCTACACCTTC. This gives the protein CASSLGISGAVDYGYTF.

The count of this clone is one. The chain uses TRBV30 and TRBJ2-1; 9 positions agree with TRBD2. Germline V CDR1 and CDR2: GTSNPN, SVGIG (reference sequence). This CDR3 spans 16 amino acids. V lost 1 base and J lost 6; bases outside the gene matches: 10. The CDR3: CAWSGNLAGEGNEQFF. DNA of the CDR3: TGTGCCTGGAGTGGGAACTTAGCGGGAGAAGGCAATGAGCAGTTCTTC.

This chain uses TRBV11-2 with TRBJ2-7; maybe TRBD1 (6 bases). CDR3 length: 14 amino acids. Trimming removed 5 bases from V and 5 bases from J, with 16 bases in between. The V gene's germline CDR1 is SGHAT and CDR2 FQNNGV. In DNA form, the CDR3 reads TGTGCCAGCAGCCCACGACCCCCAGGGGACGAGCAGTACTTC. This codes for CASSPRPPGDEQYF.

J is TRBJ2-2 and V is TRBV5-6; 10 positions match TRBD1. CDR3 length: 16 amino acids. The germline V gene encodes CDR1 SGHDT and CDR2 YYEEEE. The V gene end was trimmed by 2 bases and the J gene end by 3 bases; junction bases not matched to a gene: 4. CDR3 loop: CASSFPGQGHTGELFF. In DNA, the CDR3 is TGTGCCAGCAGCTTTCCGGGACAGGGGCACACCGGGGAGCTGTTTTTT.

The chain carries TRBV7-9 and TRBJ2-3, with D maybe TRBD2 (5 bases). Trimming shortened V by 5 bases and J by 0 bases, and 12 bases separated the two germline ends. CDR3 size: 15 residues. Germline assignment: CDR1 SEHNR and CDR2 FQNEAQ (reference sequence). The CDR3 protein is CASSPPGSSTDTQYF. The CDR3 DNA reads TGTGCCAGCAGCCCCCCGGGAAGTAGCACAGATACGCAGTATTTT.

CDR3 DNA: TGTGCCAGCAGCACAGAGGGGACGGGTTGGTACGAGCAGTACTTC. Translation gives CASSTEGTGWYEQYF. The genes are TRBV11-2 and TRBJ2-7; TRBD1 or TRBD2 may be the D gene (5 bases each). Between the trimmed V and J ends, which lost 5 bases and 4 bases, there was a span of 18 bases. The germline gives CDR1 SGHAT, CDR2 FQNNGV. The CDR3 is 15 residues long.

CDR3 bases: TGTGCCAGCAGCCCCAGGGTGGGTGAAAAACTGTTTTTT. It encodes CASSPRVGEKLFF. The chain combines TRBV27 with TRBJ1-4; a possible D gene is TRBD1 (5 bases). From germline, CDR1 is MNHEY and CDR2 SMNVEV (reference sequence). The CDR3 is made up of 13 amino acids. The germline V and J ends were trimmed by 6 bases and 7 bases, with 12 bases remaining between them.

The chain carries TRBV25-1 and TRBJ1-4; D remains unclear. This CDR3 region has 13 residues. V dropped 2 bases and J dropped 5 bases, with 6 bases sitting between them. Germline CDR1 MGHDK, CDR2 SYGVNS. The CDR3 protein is CASSEQANEKLFF. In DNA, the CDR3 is TGTGCCAGCAGTGAACAGGCAAATGAAAAACTGTTTTTT.

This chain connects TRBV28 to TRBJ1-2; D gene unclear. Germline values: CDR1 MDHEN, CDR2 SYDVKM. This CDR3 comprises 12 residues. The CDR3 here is CVAGLSNYGYTF. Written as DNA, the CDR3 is TGTGTCGCCGGACTCTCTAACTATGGCTACACCTTC.

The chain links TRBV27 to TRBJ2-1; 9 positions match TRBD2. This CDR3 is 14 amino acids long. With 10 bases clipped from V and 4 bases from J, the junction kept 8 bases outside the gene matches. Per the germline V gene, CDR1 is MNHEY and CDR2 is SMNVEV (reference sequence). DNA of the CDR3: TGTGCCACCAGCCTAGCGGGATTTTACAATGAGCAGTTCTTC. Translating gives CATSLAGFYNEQFF.

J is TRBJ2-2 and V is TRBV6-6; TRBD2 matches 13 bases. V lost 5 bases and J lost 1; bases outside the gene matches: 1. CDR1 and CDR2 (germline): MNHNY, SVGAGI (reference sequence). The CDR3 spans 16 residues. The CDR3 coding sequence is TGTGCCAGCAGTCGACTAGCGGGAGGGAACACCGGGGAGCTGTTTTTT. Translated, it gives CASSRLAGGNTGELFF.

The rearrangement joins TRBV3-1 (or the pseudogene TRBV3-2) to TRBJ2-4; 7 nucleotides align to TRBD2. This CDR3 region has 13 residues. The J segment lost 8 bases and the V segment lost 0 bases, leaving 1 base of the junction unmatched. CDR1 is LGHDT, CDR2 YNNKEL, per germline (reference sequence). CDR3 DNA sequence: TGTGCCAGCAGCCAAGATGGGAGGGACATTCAGTACTTC. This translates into CASSQDGRDIQYF.

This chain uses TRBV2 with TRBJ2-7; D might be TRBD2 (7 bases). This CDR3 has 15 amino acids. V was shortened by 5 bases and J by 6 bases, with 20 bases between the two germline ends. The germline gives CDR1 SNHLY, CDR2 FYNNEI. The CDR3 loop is CASSSTGGPFGEQYF. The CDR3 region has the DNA TGTGCCAGCAGTTCAACCGGGGGGCCCTTCGGCGAGCAGTACTTC.

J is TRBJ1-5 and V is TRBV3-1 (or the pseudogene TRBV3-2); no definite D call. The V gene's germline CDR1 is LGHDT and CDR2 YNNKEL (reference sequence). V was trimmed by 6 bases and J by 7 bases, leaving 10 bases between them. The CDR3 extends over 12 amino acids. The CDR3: CASRRGNQPQHF. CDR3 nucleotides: TGTGCCAGCAGACGAGGGAACCAGCCCCAGCATTTT.

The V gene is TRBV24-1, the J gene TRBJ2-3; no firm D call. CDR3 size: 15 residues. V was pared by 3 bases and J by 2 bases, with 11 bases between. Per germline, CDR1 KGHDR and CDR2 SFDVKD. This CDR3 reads CATSDKGTSTDTQYF. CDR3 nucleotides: TGTGCCACCAGTGATAAGGGAACTTCCACAGATACGCAGTATTTT.